This TCR beta chain was found in a study of Ad26.COV2.S vaccination and SARS-CoV-2 variants. Overall study context: Ad26.COV2.S was injected intramuscularly once or twice, 56 days apart. Study findings and constraints: Placebo recipients had lower spike-specific TCR breadth than vaccine recipients.

A single count supports this clone. Its antigen is unidentified. Treatment here: some 20 received Ad26.COV2.S at low or high dose, single or two shots; several received placebo; per-sample allocation not given. Sample collection was performed on day 63 after the first vaccine or placebo injection. Germline-derived CDR1 and CDR2 are LNHDA and SQIVND (reference sequence). This CDR3 spans 17 amino acids. V lost 5 bases to trimming and J lost 4 bases; unmatched junction nucleotides: 8. Only in-frame clones appear in the TCRdb table, and some are missing; sequencing was by immunoSEQ multiplex PCR. Of 300,000 to 400,000 clones listed, approximately 84% are singletons.

The sequenced sample was peripheral blood, obtained in a trial of Ad26.COV2.S vaccine versus placebo. This receptor was identified in a person between 18 and 59 years old who received the Ad26.COV2.S COVID-19 vaccine or a placebo. The genes are TRBV19 and TRBJ2-1; TRBD2 matches 13 bases. The CDR3 spells CASSGGAGLAGYNEQFF. CDR3 nucleotide sequence: TGTGCCAGTAGTGGGGGAGCGGGACTAGCGGGGTACAATGAGCAGTTCTTC.